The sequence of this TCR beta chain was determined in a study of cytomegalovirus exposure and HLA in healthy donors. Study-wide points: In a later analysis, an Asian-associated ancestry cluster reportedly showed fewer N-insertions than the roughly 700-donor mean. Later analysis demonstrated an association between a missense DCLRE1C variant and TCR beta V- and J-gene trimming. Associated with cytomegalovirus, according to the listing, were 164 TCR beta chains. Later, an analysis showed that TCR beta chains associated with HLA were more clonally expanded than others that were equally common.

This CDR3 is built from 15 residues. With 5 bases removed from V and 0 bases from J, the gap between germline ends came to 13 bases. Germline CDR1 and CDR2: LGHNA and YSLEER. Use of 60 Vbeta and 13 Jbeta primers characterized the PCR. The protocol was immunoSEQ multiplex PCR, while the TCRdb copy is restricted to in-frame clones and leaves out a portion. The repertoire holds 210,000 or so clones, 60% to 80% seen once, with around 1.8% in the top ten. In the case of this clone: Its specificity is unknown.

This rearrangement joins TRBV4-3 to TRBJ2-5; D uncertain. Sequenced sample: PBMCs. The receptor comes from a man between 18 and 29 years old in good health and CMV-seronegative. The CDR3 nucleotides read TGCGCCAGCAGCGTATCGTTAGAGTACCAAGAGACCCAGTACTTC. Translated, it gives CASSVSLEYQETQYF.